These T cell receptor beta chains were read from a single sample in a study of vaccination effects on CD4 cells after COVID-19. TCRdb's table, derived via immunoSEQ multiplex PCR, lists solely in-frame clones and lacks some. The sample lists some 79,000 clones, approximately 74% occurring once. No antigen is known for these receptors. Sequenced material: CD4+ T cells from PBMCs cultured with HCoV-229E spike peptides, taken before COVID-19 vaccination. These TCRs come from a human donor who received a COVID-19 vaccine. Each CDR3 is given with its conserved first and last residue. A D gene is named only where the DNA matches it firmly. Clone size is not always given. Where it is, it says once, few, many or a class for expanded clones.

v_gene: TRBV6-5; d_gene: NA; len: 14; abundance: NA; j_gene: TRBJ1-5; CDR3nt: TGTGCCAGCAGCAGATCAAGGAGCAATCAGCCCCAGCATTTT; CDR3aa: CASSRSRSNQPQHF
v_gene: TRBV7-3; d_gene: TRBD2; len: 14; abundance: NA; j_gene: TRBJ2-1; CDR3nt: TGTGCCAGTAGGACTAGCGGGGGGAGTAATGAGCAGTTCTTC; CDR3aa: CASRTSGGSNEQFF
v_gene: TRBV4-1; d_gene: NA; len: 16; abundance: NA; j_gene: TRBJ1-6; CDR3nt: TGCGCCAGCAGCCAAAGACCTGAAGGGGTGAATTCACCCCTCCACTTT; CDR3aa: CASSQRPEGVNSPLHF
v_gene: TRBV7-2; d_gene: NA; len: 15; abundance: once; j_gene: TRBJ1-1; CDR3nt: TGTGCCAGCAGCTTAAGTGGGGGCCGGGTCACTGAAGCTTTCTTT; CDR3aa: CASSLSGGRVTEAFF
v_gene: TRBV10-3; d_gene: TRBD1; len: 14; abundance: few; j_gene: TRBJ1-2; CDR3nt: TGTGCCACTGCACAGGGGGCAATAGGCTATGGCTACACCTTC; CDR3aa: CATAQGAIGYGYTF
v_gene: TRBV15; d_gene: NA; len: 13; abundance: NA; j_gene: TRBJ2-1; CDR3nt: TGTGCCACCAGCAGAGTTGAGGTCAATGAGCAGTTCTTC; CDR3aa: CATSRVEVNEQFF
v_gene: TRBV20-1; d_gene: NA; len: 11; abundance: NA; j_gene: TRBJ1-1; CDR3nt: TGCAGTGTTTCCGAAGGGTCAATAGCTTTCTTT; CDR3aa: CSVSEGSIAFF
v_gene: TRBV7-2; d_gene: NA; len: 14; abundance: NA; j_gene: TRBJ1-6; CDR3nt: TGTGCCAGCAGCTTAGAACGGCATAATTCACCCCTCCACTTT; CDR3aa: CASSLERHNSPLHF
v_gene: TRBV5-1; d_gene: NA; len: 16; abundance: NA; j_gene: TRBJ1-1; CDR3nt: TGCGCCAGCAGCCCGGGGGTTGCTGGGCTTGGCACTGAAGCTTTCTTT; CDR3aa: CASSPGVAGLGTEAFF
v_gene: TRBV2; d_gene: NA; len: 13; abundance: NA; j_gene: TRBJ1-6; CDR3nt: TGTGCCAGCAGTGATTACGGGAATTCACCCCTCCACTTT; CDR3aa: CASSDYGNSPLHF
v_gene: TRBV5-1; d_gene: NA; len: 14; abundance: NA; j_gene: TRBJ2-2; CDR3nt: TGCGCCAGCAGCTTGGCAGAGCCACCCGGGGAGCTGTTTTTT; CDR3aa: CASSLAEPPGELFF
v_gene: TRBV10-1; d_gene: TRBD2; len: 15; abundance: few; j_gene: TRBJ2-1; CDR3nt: TGCGCCAGCAGTGAGTCCGGGACTAACAACAATGAGCAGTTCTTC; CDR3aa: CASSESGTNNNEQFF
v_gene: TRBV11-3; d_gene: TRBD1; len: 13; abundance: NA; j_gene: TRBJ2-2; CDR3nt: TGTGCCAGCAGCTGGGACAGCGGAGGGGAGCTGTTTTTT; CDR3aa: CASSWDSGGELFF
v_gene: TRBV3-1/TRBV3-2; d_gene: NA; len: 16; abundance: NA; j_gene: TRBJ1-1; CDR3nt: TGTGCCAGCAGCCAAGAACTTGGTTCCGGGGACACTGAAGCTTTCTTT; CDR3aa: CASSQELGSGDTEAFF
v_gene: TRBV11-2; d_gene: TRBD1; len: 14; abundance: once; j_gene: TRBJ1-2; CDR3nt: TGTGCCAGCAGCCCTGGGACAGGGCTCTATGGCTACACCTTC; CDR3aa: CASSPGTGLYGYTF
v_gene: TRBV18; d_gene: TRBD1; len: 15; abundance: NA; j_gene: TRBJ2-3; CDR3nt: TGTGCCAGCTCACCGGTTCGGCAGGGGGTCGATACGCAGTATTTT; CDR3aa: CASSPVRQGVDTQYF
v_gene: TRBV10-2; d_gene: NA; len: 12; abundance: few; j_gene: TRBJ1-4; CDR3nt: TGCGCCAGCAGTGACTGGGCCATGAGGGTGTTTTTT; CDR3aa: CASSDWAMRVFF
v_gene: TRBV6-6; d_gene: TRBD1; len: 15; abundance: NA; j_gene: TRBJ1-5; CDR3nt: TGTGCCAGCACCCGACAGGGTTGGGGCAATCAGCCCCAGCATTTT; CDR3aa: CASTRQGWGNQPQHF
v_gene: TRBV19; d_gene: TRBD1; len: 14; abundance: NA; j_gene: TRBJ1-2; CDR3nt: TGTGCCAGCAACGACAGGGGAAGTCGAGGAGGCTACACCTTC; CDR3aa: CASNDRGSRGGYTF
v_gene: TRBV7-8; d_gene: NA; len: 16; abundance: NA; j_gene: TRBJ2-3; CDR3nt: TGTGCCAGCAGCTTACCCCCCAGAGTAAGCACAGATACGCAGTATTTT; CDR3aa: CASSLPPRVSTDTQYF
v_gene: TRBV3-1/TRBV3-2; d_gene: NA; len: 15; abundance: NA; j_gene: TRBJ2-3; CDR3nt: TGTGCCAGCAGCCGAGTAGGAAGACAATCAGATACGCAGTATTTT; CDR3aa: CASSRVGRQSDTQYF
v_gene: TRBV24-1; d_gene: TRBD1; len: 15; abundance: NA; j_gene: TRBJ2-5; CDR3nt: TGTGCCACCAGTGATGAGGGGGCTATGCGAGAGACCCAGTACTTC; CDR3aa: CATSDEGAMRETQYF
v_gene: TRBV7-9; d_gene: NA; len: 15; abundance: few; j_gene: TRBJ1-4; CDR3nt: TGTGCCAGCAGCTTAGTGAGGGGCACTAATGAAAAACTGTTTTTT; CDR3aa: CASSLVRGTNEKLFF
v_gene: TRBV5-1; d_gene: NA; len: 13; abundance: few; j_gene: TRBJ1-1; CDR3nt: TGCGCCAGCAGCAAGGGTCAGGGCTCTGAAGCTTTCTTT; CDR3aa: CASSKGQGSEAFF
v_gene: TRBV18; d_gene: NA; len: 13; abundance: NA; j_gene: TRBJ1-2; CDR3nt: TGTGCCAGCTCACCGGACGGAGGGTATGGCTACACCTTC; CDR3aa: CASSPDGGYGYTF
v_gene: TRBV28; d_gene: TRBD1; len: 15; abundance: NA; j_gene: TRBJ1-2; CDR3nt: TGTGCCAGCAGCTCTCCGGGACAGGGGGCAGGTGGCTACACCTTC; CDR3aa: CASSSPGQGAGGYTF
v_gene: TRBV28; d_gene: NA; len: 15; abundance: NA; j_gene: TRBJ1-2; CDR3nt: TGTGCCAGCAGTTTGTGGGGGAGGGGTTCGTATGGCTACACCTTC; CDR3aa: CASSLWGRGSYGYTF
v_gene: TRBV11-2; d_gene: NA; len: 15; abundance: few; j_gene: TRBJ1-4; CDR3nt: TGTGCCAGCAGCAGAGTAATGGGGCCTAATGAAAAACTGTTTTTT; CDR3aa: CASSRVMGPNEKLFF
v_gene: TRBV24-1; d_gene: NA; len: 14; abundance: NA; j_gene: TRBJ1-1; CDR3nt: TGTGCCACCACAGTTACAGGGATGAACACTGAAGCTTTCTTT; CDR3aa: CATTVTGMNTEAFF
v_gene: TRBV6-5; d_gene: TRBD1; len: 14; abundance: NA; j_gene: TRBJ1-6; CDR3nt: TGTGCCAGCAGTTACTGGGACAGCAATTCACCCCTCCACTTT; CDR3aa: CASSYWDSNSPLHF
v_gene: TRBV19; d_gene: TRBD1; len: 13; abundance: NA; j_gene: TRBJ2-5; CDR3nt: TGTGCCAGTAGAGGACAGGGGAAAGAGACCCAGTACTTC; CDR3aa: CASRGQGKETQYF
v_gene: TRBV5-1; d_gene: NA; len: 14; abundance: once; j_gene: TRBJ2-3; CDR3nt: TGCGCCAGCAGCTTGGATCAGGTCCCAGATACGCAGTATTTT; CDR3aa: CASSLDQVPDTQYF
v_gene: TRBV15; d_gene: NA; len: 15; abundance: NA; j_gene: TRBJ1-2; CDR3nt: TGTGCCACCAGCAGAGATCAGGGGACTAACTATGGCTACACCTTC; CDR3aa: CATSRDQGTNYGYTF
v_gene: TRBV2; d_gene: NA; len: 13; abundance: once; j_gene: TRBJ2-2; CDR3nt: TGTGCCAGCAGCGACAGGAGTCCCGGGGAGCTGTTTTTT; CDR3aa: CASSDRSPGELFF
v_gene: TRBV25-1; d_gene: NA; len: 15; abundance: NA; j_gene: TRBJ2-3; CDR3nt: TGTGCCAGCAGTGATGAAAGGGGGAGGGCAGATACGCAGTATTTT; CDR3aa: CASSDERGRADTQYF
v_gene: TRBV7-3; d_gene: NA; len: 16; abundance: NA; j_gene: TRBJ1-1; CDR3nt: TGTGCCAGCAGCTGGGGTGGACAGCGGACGAACACTGAAGCTTTCTTT; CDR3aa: CASSWGGQRTNTEAFF
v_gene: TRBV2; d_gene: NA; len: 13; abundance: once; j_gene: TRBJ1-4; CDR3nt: TGTGCCAGCAGTGGGGTGGAGAATGAAAAACTGTTTTTT; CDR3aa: CASSGVENEKLFF
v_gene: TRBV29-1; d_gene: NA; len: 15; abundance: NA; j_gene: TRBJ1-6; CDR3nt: TGCAGCGCCCGGAGGGGGGCTGGCGATAATTCACCCCTCCACTTT; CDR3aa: CSARRGAGDNSPLHF
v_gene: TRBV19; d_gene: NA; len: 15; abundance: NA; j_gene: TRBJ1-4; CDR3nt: TGTGCCAGTACACGGCAGGATGCAACTAATGAAAAACTGTTTTTT; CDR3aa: CASTRQDATNEKLFF
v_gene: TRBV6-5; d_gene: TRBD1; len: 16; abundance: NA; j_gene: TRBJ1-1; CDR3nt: TGTGCCAGCAGCTACGGACAGGTCGGAAACCTCGTTGAAGCTTTCTTT; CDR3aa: CASSYGQVGNLVEAFF
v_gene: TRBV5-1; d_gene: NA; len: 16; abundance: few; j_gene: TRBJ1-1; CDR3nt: TGCGCCAGCAGCTTGGTCATCTCGGGCGGAAGTACTGAAGCTTTCTTT; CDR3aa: CASSLVISGGSTEAFF
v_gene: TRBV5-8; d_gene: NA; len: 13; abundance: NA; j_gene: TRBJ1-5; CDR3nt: TGTGCCAGCAGCTCCAGCCCTCATAAGCCCCAGCATTTT; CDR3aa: CASSSSPHKPQHF
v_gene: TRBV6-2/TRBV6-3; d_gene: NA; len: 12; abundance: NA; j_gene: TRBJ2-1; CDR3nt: TGTGCCAGCAGTTACCATAGCTATGAGCAGTTCTTC; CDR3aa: CASSYHSYEQFF
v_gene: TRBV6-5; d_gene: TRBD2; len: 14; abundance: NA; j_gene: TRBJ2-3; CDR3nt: TGTGCCAGCAGACTCGGGACTAGTCCAGATACGCAGTATTTT; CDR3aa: CASRLGTSPDTQYF
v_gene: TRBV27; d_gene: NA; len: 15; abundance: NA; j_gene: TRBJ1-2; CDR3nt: TGTGCCAGCAGTTCCACTCAGGGAGGTAACTATGGCTACACCTTC; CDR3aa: CASSSTQGGNYGYTF
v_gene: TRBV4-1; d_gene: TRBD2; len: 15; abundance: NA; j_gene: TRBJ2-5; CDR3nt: TGCGCCAGCAGCCAACCTACTAGCGGACAAGAGACCCAGTACTTC; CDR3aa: CASSQPTSGQETQYF
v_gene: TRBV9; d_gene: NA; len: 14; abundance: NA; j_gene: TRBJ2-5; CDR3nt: TGTGCCAGCAGCGCGACGTCAGCACAAGAGACCCAGTACTTC; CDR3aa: CASSATSAQETQYF
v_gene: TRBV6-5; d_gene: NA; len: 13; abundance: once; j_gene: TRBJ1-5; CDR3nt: TGTGCCAGCAGTTACACAAGGGATCAGCCCCAGCATTTT; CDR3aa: CASSYTRDQPQHF
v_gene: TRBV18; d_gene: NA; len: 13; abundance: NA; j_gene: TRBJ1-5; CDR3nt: TGTGCCAGCTCATCTACCGGCAATCAGCCCCAGCATTTT; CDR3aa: CASSSTGNQPQHF
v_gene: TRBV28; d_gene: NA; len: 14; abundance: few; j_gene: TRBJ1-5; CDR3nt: TGTGCCAGCAGACAGGTACCTAGCAATCAGCCCCAGCATTTT; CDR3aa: CASRQVPSNQPQHF